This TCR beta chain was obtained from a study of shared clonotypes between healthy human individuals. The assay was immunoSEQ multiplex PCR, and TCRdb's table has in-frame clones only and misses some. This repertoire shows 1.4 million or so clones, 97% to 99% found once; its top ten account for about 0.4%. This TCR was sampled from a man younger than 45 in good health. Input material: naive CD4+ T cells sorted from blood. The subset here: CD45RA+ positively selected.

The CDR3 DNA sequence: TGCGCCAGCTCGGGACAGGACGGGCCGAGGAGGGGGAACACTGAAGCTTTCTTT. As protein: CASSGQDGPRRGNTEAFF. The genes are TRBV4-1 and TRBJ1-1; TRBD1 matches at 8 bases. J was trimmed by 1 base and V by 8 bases; bases with no gene match: 18. CDR1 and CDR2 from the germline V gene are MGHRA and YSYEKL. The CDR3 contains 18 residues.